This TCR beta chain was captured by sequencing in a study of T cell repertoires in cytomegalovirus infection. About the study: CMV infection together with matching HLA type was indicated by public TCR beta signatures.

Using its own MiXCR run on the reads, TCRdb lists one record per CDR3 protein. The sample has roughly 250,000 distinct CDR3 sequences; roughly 20% are singletons. Regarding the study as a whole: Using cumulative public TCR beta family frequency, the authors identified those who carried CMV together with the relevant HLA. HLA-C-restricted CMV-specific TCR beta clonotypes prevailed in the ex vivo response.

About this clonotype: Its target is unknown. A much larger clone differs by one base, so this may be a read error.

The sequence was collected from a human donor in good health (CMV status not recorded). Some clones in this sample may be carry-over from other donors' samples. Input material: CD8+ T cells from PBMCs.

The CDR3 coding sequence is TGTGCCATCACGAACCCACCGGGACAGGGGGGTCCCTACGAGCAGTACTTC. It translates to CAITNPPGQGGPYEQYF. The rearrangement links TRBV28 to TRBJ2-7, with 11 bases that match TRBD1. The J segment lost 2 bases and the V segment lost 10 bases, leaving 16 bases of the junction unmatched. This CDR3 has 17 residues. CDR1 and CDR2 (germline): MDHEN, SYDVKM.